This entry concerns a single T cell receptor (beta chain). V was clipped by 0 bases and J by 12 bases, with 20 bases between them. Germline CDR1 is LGHNA and CDR2 is YSLEER. The CDR3 contains 15 residues. Each CDR3 protein is one row after TCRdb ran MiXCR on the RT-PCR reads. The sample has 550,000 to 750,000 distinct CDR3 sequences, 14% seen once. This clonotype was sampled from a female donor in good health, serving as a healthy control. The V gene is TRBV4-3, the J gene TRBJ1-1; D unresolved. The sequenced sample consisted of memory CD4+ T cells from blood. The CDR3 DNA reads TGCGCCAGCAGCCAAGATAGGCCCCCGGGCATCTTAACTTTCTTT. It yields the protein CASSQDRPPGILTFF.